The clone carrying this TCR beta chain was detected a few times. Antigen unknown. The iRepertoire nested amplicon-rescue multiplex PCR amplified TCR alpha and beta CDR3s from RNA. TCRdb redid the calling of the multiplex PCR reads with MiXCR, one entry per CDR3 protein. This sample carries fewer than 500,000 distinct CDR3 sequences, 41% of them seen once, and the ten largest clones take 9.5% to 15%. The data are from a study of glioma-infiltrating T cells. Study-level background: Dexamethasone exposure before glioma surgery was limited to six or fewer days. Regarding the study as a whole: Above-expected tissue-blood divergence occurred in all gliomas, most in low-grade ones. Signature shared blood CDR3 motifs were enriched in low-divergence and depleted in high-divergence patients.

V lost 5 bases, J lost 7 bases, and 8 bases stayed unmatched. CDR1 is LNHDA, CDR2 SQIVND, per germline (reference sequence). This CDR3 has 14 amino acids. Material for sequencing was glioma tissue, nonneoplastic brain tissue, or PBMCs (not recorded which). This chain links TRBV19 with TRBJ1-1, with 9 bases identical to TRBD1. This TCR derives from a human donor with low-grade glioma or glioblastoma, undergoing nonglioma brain surgery, or in good health (not recorded which). CDR3 amino acids: CASSPGQGFFEAFF. In DNA, the CDR3 is TGTGCCAGTAGTCCGGGACAGGGATTCTTTGAAGCTTTCTTT. The full variable domain, completed using reference TRBV19 and TRBJ1-1, is DGGITQSPKYLFRKEGQNVTLSCEQNLNHDAMYWYRQDPGQGLRLIYYSQIVNDFQKGDIAEGYSVSREKKESFPLTVTSAQKNPTAFYLCASSPGQGFFEAFFGQGTRLTVV.